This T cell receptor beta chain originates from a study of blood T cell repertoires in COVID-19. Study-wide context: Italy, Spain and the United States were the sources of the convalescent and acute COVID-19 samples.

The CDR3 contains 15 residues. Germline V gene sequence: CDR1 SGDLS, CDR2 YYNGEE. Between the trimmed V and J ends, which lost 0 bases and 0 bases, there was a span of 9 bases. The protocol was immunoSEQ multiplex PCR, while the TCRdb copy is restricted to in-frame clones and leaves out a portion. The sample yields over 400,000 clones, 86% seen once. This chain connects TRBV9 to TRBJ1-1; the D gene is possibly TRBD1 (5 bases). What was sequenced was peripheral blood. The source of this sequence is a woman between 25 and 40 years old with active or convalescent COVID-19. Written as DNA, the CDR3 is TGTGCCAGCAGCGTAGAGCAGGGCCTGAACACTGAAGCTTTCTTT. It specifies CASSVEQGLNTEAFF. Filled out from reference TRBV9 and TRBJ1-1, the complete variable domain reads DSGVTQTPKHLITATGQRVTLRCSPRSGDLSVYWYQQSLDQGLQFLIQYYNGEERAKGNILERFSAQQFPDLHSELNLSSLELGDSALYFCASSVEQGLNTEAFFGQGTRLTVV.